This TCR beta chain was captured by sequencing in a study of cytomegalovirus exposure and HLA in healthy donors. General study points: CMV antigen specificity of a few CMV-associated chains was confirmed in vitro. In an earlier analysis, productive rearrangement rates for most beta V segments clustered near 87% or 30%.

The V gene lost 10 bases and the J gene lost 5 bases, with 21 bases spanning the gap. This CDR3 is built from 14 residues. The germline V gene encodes CDR1 SGHTA and CDR2 FQGTGA. The study ran its PCR with 60 Vbeta and 13 Jbeta primers. Using immunoSEQ multiplex PCR, the repertoire was profiled, and TCRdb retains in-frame clones only, with some absent. This table holds 170,000 or so clones, around 77% found once. Note on this clone: Antigen specificity is unknown.

Material: PBMCs. This clonotype originated in a man aged 55 to 70 in good health and CMV-seronegative. The chain has TRBV7-3 and TRBJ2-7; tentatively, D is TRBD1 (6 bases). The CDR3 loop reads CAKLLQGFRNEQYF. DNA of the CDR3: TGTGCCAAACTCTTACAGGGTTTTCGGAACGAGCAGTACTTC.